At least ten counts were recorded for the clone carrying this TCR beta chain. What it binds is unknown. The read terminates 3 residues before the CDR3 end, so the remaining end is supplied by the germline J gene. Caucasian heritage predominated among both patients and controls. Germline V gene lookup returns CDR1 GTSNPN and CDR2 SVGIG (reference sequence). V shed 3 bases and J 5 bases; nucleotides not matched to a gene: 11. The CDR3 is 15 amino acids. Sequenced by immunoSEQ multiplex PCR; TCRdb stores in-frame clones only, minus some. In total the sample includes around 40,000 clones, none of them seen once. This specimen belongs to a study of T cell clonality in common variable immunodeficiency. Findings of the study overall: CVID patient heterogeneity limited repertoire-clinical complication correlations. The cause of increased CVID clonality remains unclear without subpopulation sequencing. CVID subjects had higher TCRbeta clonality than healthy controls, most marked in about a third.

Material for sequencing was peripheral blood mononuclear cells. The origin of this receptor is a person between 18 and 70 years old in good health. The V and J genes are TRBV30 and TRBJ2-7, with 9 nucleotides matching TRBD2. The CDR3 reads CAWSPLAGLVNEQYF. The sequenced CDR3 bases are TGTGCCTGGAGCCCGCTAGCGGGATTGGTAAACGAG.